This entry describes one T cell receptor (beta chain). The germline V gene encodes CDR1 KGHDR and CDR2 SFDVKD. V lost 4 bases, J lost 8 bases, and 7 bases lay in between. The CDR3 covers 11 residues. The data were taken from a study of T-cell memory formation after mild COVID-19. Each CDR3 protein gets one entry after TCRdb re-called the 5' RACE reads with MiXCR. This table holds 350,000 to 450,000 distinct CDR3 sequences, around 15% found once. This chain links TRBV24-1 with TRBJ1-1; D unclear. Material for sequencing was PBMCs or a T cell subset sorted from them (not recorded which). The sequence was obtained from a man aged 18 to 29 who had mild COVID-19 (a few samples of this study predate the infection). Cell type and time point are not known. The CDR3 reads CATSEAGEAFF. CDR3 nucleotides: TGTGCCACCAGTGAGGCAGGCGAAGCTTTCTTT.